Each of the 14 T cell receptor beta chains below was sequenced from the same sample in a study of T-cell memory formation after mild COVID-19. TCRdb redid the calling of the 5' RACE reads with MiXCR, one entry per CDR3 protein. Of roughly 610,000 distinct CDR3 sequences listed, 15% to 20% are singletons. What was sequenced was PBMCs or a T cell subset sorted from them (not recorded which). The receptors derive from an adult woman who had mild COVID-19 (a few samples of this study predate the infection). Cell type and time point are not known.

This clonotype appeared many times. V and J are TRBV20-1 and TRBJ2-5, with D possibly being TRBD1 (6 bases). V was shortened by 3 bases and J by 2 bases, with 19 bases between the two germline ends. The CDR3 spans 16 residues. From germline, CDR1 is DFQATT and CDR2 SNEGSKA (reference sequence). In nucleotides, the CDR3 is TGCAGTGCTAGCCGTCGGTTCCGGGACAAACAAGAGACCCAGTACTTC. It yields the protein CSASRRFRDKQETQYF.

This clonotype was counted only a few times. The genes are TRBV7-2 and TRBJ1-2; the match to TRBD1 covers 10 bases. Losses at the gene ends were 0 bases for V and 1 base for J; bases not matched to a gene: 5. CDR3 length equals 17 residues. Germline V gene data show CDR1 as SGHTA and CDR2 as FQGNSA. In nucleotides, the CDR3 is TGTGCCAGCAGCTTAGCGACCGGGACAGGGGTTAACTATGGCTACACCTTC. This translates into CASSLATGTGVNYGYTF. The full variable domain, its missing parts supplied by reference TRBV7-2 and TRBJ1-2, is GAGVSQSPSNKVTEKGKDVELRCDPISGHTALYWYRQSLGQGLEFLIYFQGNSAPDKSGLPSDRFSAERTGGSVSTLTIQRTQQEDSAVYLCASSLATGTGVNYGYTFGSGTRLTVV.

CDR3 amino acids: CASCPEGDFGGYTF. Here the CDR3 DNA reads TGCGCCAGCTGTCCAGAGGGAGATTTCGGCGGCTACACCTTC. V and J are TRBV5-1 and TRBJ1-2, with D unresolved. Germline values: CDR1 SGHRS, CDR2 YFSETQ. The CDR3 is made up of 14 amino acids. V gave up 7 bases and J gave up 8 bases, with 21 bases separating them.

The chain couples TRBV20-1 to TRBJ2-7; 16 nucleotides align to TRBD2. Per the germline V gene, CDR1 is DFQATT and CDR2 is SNEGSKA (reference sequence). Trimming took 0 bases from V and 5 from J; bases not matched to a gene: 7. CDR3 length: 17 amino acids. The CDR3 region is CSARDFGTSGRAHEQYF. Written as DNA, the CDR3 is TGCAGTGCTAGAGATTTCGGGACTAGCGGGAGGGCCCACGAGCAGTACTTC.

V usage is TRBV30 and J usage is TRBJ2-3, with D perhaps being TRBD1 or TRBD2 (6 bases each). V dropped 0 bases and J dropped 1 base, with 11 bases sitting between them. The CDR3 totals 15 residues. Germline CDR1 and CDR2: GTSNPN and SVGIG (reference sequence). The DNA for the CDR3 is TGTGCCTGGAGTGTGGGGGGCAGTCGCACAGATACGCAGTATTTT. This encodes CAWSVGGSRTDTQYF.

This chain links TRBV11-2 with TRBJ1-1; D gene uncertain. CDR3 length: 13 residues. Germline V CDR1 and CDR2: SGHAT, FQNNGV. With 1 base removed from V and 10 bases from J, the gap between germline ends came to 13 bases. In nucleotides, the CDR3 is TGTGCCAGCAGCTTAGGTGACCGTTTGGGAGCTTTCTTT. It translates to CASSLGDRLGAFF. Based on the CDR3 plus reference TRBV11-2 and TRBJ1-1, the full variable domain is EAGVAQSPRYKIIEKRQSVAFWCNPISGHATLYWYQQILGQGPKLLIQFQNNGVVDDSQLPKDRFSAERLKGVDSTLKIQPAKLEDSAVYLCASSLGDRLGAFFGQGTRLTVV.

This clonotype was detected a few times. V is TRBV4-2 and J is TRBJ2-3, with D possibly being TRBD2 (6 bases). In germline, CDR1 is LGHNA, CDR2 YNFKEQ. There are 16 residues in the CDR3. The ends were cut back, 3 bases at V and 3 bases at J, with 16 bases in the middle. Here the CDR3 DNA reads TGTGCCAGCAGCCAGGCTGGAACTAGCTTTACAGATACGCAGTATTTT. Amino acid sequence: CASSQAGTSFTDTQYF.

This clonotype was observed a handful of times. V usage is TRBV27 and J usage is TRBJ1-3; 7 nucleotides align to TRBD1. The germline gives CDR1 MNHEY, CDR2 SMNVEV (reference sequence). The CDR3 loop spans 11 amino acids. J lost 10 bases, V lost 8 bases, and 5 bases had no gene match. DNA of the CDR3: TGTGCCAGCTCCCAGGGGGGAACCATATATTTT. Its protein is CASSQGGTIYF.

The chain joins TRBV24-1 to TRBJ2-5; a possible D gene is TRBD1 (5 bases). With 4 bases removed from V and 0 bases from J, the gap between germline ends came to 14 bases. Germline CDR1 reads KGHDR; CDR2 reads SFDVKD. The CDR3 has 16 residues. In DNA, the CDR3 is TGTGCCACCAGTGACCCCGCTCAGGGCAACCAAGAGACCCAGTACTTC. Protein sequence: CATSDPAQGNQETQYF.

The CDR3 nucleotides are TGTGCCAGCAGGGGGACAGTAGACTTTTGGGACTATGGCTACACCTTC. It translates to CASRGTVDFWDYGYTF. The rearrangement uses TRBV12-3 or TRBV12-4 and TRBJ1-2; TRBD1 matches 7 bases. The CDR3 length is 16 residues. V lost 6 bases, J lost 3 bases, and 13 bases stayed unmatched.

This clonotype was observed a handful of times. This chain uses TRBV4-3 with TRBJ2-2; D unresolved. This CDR3 contains 15 residues. V lost 1 base and J lost 4, with 10 bases in between. Germline values: CDR1 LGHNA, CDR2 YSLEER. CDR3 amino acids: CASSQGGVGTGELFF. The DNA for the CDR3 is TGCGCCAGCAGCCAAGGGGGTGTAGGCACCGGGGAGCTGTTTTTT.

This clonotype was seen at least ten times. This rearrangement joins TRBV11-2 to TRBJ2-1, with TRBD2 matching 11 bases. The length of the CDR3 is 19 residues. CDR1 is SGHAT and CDR2 is FQNNGV in the germline V gene. Trimming at V came to 2 bases and at J to 6 bases, leaving 15 bases not matched to a gene. CDR3 DNA: TGTGCCAGCAGCTTAAAGGATGGACTAGCGGGTAAAGTAAGCAATGAGCAGTTCTTC. Its translation: CASSLKDGLAGKVSNEQFF. Full variable domain (outside the CDR3, taken from reference TRBV11-2 and TRBJ2-1): EAGVAQSPRYKIIEKRQSVAFWCNPISGHATLYWYQQILGQGPKLLIQFQNNGVVDDSQLPKDRFSAERLKGVDSTLKIQPAKLEDSAVYLCASSLKDGLAGKVSNEQFFGPGTRLTVL.

The V and J genes are TRBV5-4 and TRBJ2-5; 12 bases line up with TRBD2. The CDR3 length is 15 residues. Unmatched junction bases numbered 5, after V lost 3 bases and J lost 5 bases. Per germline, CDR1 SGHNT and CDR2 YYREEE (reference sequence). CDR3 coding DNA: TGTGCCAGCAGCTCCCGGACTAGCGGGGATGAGACCCAGTACTTC. Residues: CASSSRTSGDETQYF.

This clonotype turned up a few times. This chain connects TRBV11-2 to TRBJ1-3, with 10 nucleotides matching TRBD1. Germline V gene data show CDR1 as SGHAT and CDR2 as FQNNGV. The CDR3 covers 15 residues. Losses at the gene ends were 4 bases for V and 6 bases for J; bases not matched to a gene: 6. CDR3: CASSWTGGEENTIYF. CDR3 DNA sequence: TGTGCCAGCAGCTGGACAGGGGGTGAGGAAAACACCATATATTTT.